Listed below are T cell receptor beta chains from one sample, sequenced in a study of PD-1 blockade in classical Hodgkin lymphoma. Repertoires were generated with immunoSEQ multiplex PCR, while TCRdb's copy carries only in-frame clones and drops some. The repertoire holds roughly 100,000 clones, with 85% to 95% as singletons. The sample in question was peripheral blood mononuclear cells (PBMCs), obtained before the fourth cycle of nivolumab. Receptor source: a human donor with classical Hodgkin lymphoma. The CDR3 runs from the conserved cysteine through the conserved F or W. Fields, in order: J gene, CDR3 length, clone size, V gene, D gene, CDR3 protein, CDR3 DNA. D genes are given only for firm matches. Size values are once, few and many counts, or a class for expanded clones, and some rows have none.

>TRBJ2-1|14|-|TRBV11-2|-
CASSPKQRFLEQFF
TGTGCCAGCAGCCCAAAACAGCGGTTCTTAGAGCAGTTCTTC
>TRBJ2-2|14|-|TRBV27|TRBD1
CATRPGQITGELFF
TGTGCCACCCGGCCGGGACAGATCACCGGGGAGCTGTTTTTT
>TRBJ1-3|15|-|TRBV6-1|-
CASASLANSGNTIYF
TGTGCCAGCGCTTCTTTGGCCAACTCTGGAAACACCATATATTTT
>TRBJ2-2|17|-|TRBV4-1|-
CASSQVRAGVTTGELFF
TGCGCCAGCAGCCAAGTACGGGCAGGGGTAACCACCGGGGAGCTGTTTTTT
>TRBJ1-1|16|-|TRBV18|TRBD1
CASSPPQGLMNTEAFF
TGTGCCAGCTCACCACCACAGGGGCTCATGAACACTGAAGCTTTCTTT
>TRBJ1-2|14|-|TRBV15|-
CATSRALDGYGYTF
TGTGCCACCAGCAGAGCCCTAGACGGCTATGGCTACACCTTC
>TRBJ2-3|12|-|TRBV27|-
CASSLSTDTQYF
TGTGCCAGCAGTCTGTCCACAGATACGCAGTATTTT
>TRBJ2-6|19|-|TRBV6-1|-
CASSEARLGSASGANVLTF
TGTGCCAGCAGTGAAGCTAGATTGGGTTCGGCCTCTGGGGCCAACGTCCTGACTTTC
>TRBJ2-7|16|once|TRBV7-9|TRBD1
CASSQATGASTYEQYF
TGTGCCAGCAGCCAGGCGACAGGGGCATCGACCTACGAGCAGTACTTC
>TRBJ2-1|14|-|TRBV6-5|-
CASSATSPLNEQFF
TGTGCCAGCAGTGCGACTAGTCCACTCAATGAGCAGTTCTTC
>TRBJ1-2|12|-|TRBV29-1|-
CSVEDPSIGYTF
TGCAGCGTTGAAGATCCCTCGATTGGCTACACCTTC
>TRBJ2-3|14|once|TRBV10-1|TRBD2
CASSDSGNTDTQYF
TGCGCCAGCAGTGATAGCGGGAACACAGATACGCAGTATTTT
>TRBJ1-4|15|-|TRBV2|-
CASSSGQSANEKLFF
TGTGCCAGCAGTTCAGGACAGTCCGCTAATGAAAAACTGTTTTTT
>TRBJ2-7|15|-|TRBV28|-
CASRGLIADTYEQYF
TGTGCCAGCAGGGGACTTATAGCGGACACCTACGAGCAGTACTTC
>TRBJ2-3|14|-|TRBV28|-
CASSPTPLEDTQYF
TGTGCCAGCAGTCCAACCCCCCTAGAAGATACGCAGTATTTT
>TRBJ2-1|15|-|TRBV9|-
CASSPLSGPSNEQFF
TGTGCCAGCAGCCCACTGTCAGGGCCGTCGAATGAGCAGTTCTTC
>TRBJ1-1|13|-|TRBV6-6|-
CASSSTQGNGAFF
TGTGCCAGCAGTTCCACGCAGGGGAACGGAGCTTTCTTT
>TRBJ2-5|15|-|TRBV5-3|-
CARSKGPSETQTQYF
TGTGCCAGAAGCAAGGGGCCCTCCGAGACCCAGACCCAGTACTTC
>TRBJ1-2|14|-|TRBV13|-
CASSLFETDYGYTF
TGTGCCAGCAGCTTATTCGAGACTGACTATGGCTACACCTTC
>TRBJ1-5|15|-|TRBV12-5|-
CASGAGMKDNQPQHF
TGTGCTAGTGGCGCCGGAATGAAGGACAATCAGCCCCAGCATTTT
>TRBJ2-7|15|-|TRBV7-9|-
CASSDGTAEGYEQYF
TGTGCCAGCAGCGATGGGACCGCCGAGGGTTACGAGCAGTACTTC
>TRBJ2-1|17|-|TRBV14|-
CASSQGSRGWGLDEQFF
TGTGCCAGCAGCCAAGGCTCCCGGGGCTGGGGATTGGACGAGCAGTTCTTC
>TRBJ1-5|16|-|TRBV7-8|-
CASSSYRDGLIQPQHF
TGTGCCAGCAGCTCGTACAGAGACGGCTTAATTCAGCCCCAGCATTTT
>TRBJ1-2|14|once|TRBV5-4|TRBD1
CASSPDRVDYGYTF
TGTGCCAGCAGCCCGGACAGGGTTGACTATGGCTACACCTTC
>TRBJ1-1|12|-|TRBV7-9|-
CASSIGALEAFF
TGTGCCAGCAGTATCGGGGCACTTGAAGCTTTCTTT
>TRBJ1-1|12|-|TRBV9|-
CASSPEGTEAFF
TGTGCCAGCAGCCCTGAGGGCACTGAAGCTTTCTTT
>TRBJ2-7|14|-|TRBV6-5|TRBD2
CASRTALAAYEQYF
TGTGCCAGCAGAACCGCACTAGCGGCCTACGAGCAGTACTTC
>TRBJ2-7|13|-|TRBV5-4|-
CASSLPPNYEQYF
TGTGCCAGCAGCTTGCCGCCCAACTACGAGCAGTACTTC